The next 9 T cell receptor beta chains were all read from a single sample in a study of T cell repertoires in cytomegalovirus infection. Each CDR3 protein is one row after TCRdb ran MiXCR on the reads. The sample shows about a million distinct CDR3 sequences, roughly a third of them seen only once. No cognate antigen is known for these TCRs. Sample: cultured CD8+ T cells from PBMCs, taken from culture after CMV antigen stimulation. The origin of the receptors is a human donor in good health (CMV status not recorded). Some clones in this sample may be carry-over from other donors' samples.

J is TRBJ2-2 and V is TRBV4-3, with D hard to call. Germline values: CDR1 LGHNA, CDR2 YSLEER. Deletions cut 0 bases from V and 0 bases from J, with 11 bases between. This CDR3 contains 17 residues. In DNA form, the CDR3 reads TGCGCCAGCAGCCAAGATAGGAACACACCGAACACCGGGGAGCTGTTTTTT. Encoded protein: CASSQDRNTPNTGELFF.

The V and J genes are TRBV6-8 and TRBJ1-1, with a possible D match to TRBD1 (5 bases). The germline V gene encodes CDR1 MNHGY and CDR2 SAAAGT. V dropped 5 bases and J dropped 3 bases, with 10 bases sitting between them. This CDR3 region has 13 residues. The CDR3 is CASSGAGHTEAFF. The CDR3 DNA is TGTGCCAGCAGTGGGGCAGGGCACACTGAAGCTTTCTTT.

This clonotype occurred many times. The V gene is TRBV7-9, the J gene TRBJ1-5; D is perhaps TRBD1 (5 bases). Germline V CDR1 and CDR2: SEHNR, FQNEAQ (reference sequence). V shed 0 bases and J shed 7 bases, with 10 bases lying between them. This CDR3 region has 14 residues. CDR3 coding DNA: TGTGCCAGCAGCTTAGCGGGGGTCCAACAGCCCCAGCATTTT. This sequence encodes CASSLAGVQQPQHF.

This clonotype was picked up many times. The chain recombines TRBV12-3 or TRBV12-4 with TRBJ2-5; D call uncertain. Trimming removed 6 bases at V and 1 base at J, with 9 bases between. The CDR3 runs to 13 residues. The CDR3 reads CASSTGGQETQYF. Here the CDR3 DNA reads TGTGCCAGCAGCACGGGTGGCCAAGAGACCCAGTACTTC.

This clonotype was seen only a few times. The chain links TRBV7-9 to TRBJ2-2, with TRBD1 identical over 10 bases. The ends lost 5 bases at V and 5 bases at J; junction bases unmatched: 5. CDR3 length: 15 residues. CDR1 is SEHNR, CDR2 FQNEAQ, per germline (reference sequence). The CDR3 DNA is TGTGCCAGCAGCCACAGACAGGGGGCGACCGGGGAGCTGTTTTTT. This encodes CASSHRQGATGELFF.

V usage is TRBV7-6 and J usage is TRBJ2-2; 9 positions match TRBD2. Per germline, CDR1 SGHVS and CDR2 FNYEAQ. J lost 1 base, V lost 3 bases, and 9 bases had no gene match. CDR3 size: 18 residues. The CDR3 protein is CASSLSGGTAQNTGELFF. In DNA, the CDR3 is TGTGCCAGCAGCTTGAGCGGGGGGACGGCACAGAACACCGGGGAGCTGTTTTTT.

Many counts were recorded for this clonotype. This rearrangement joins TRBV19 to TRBJ1-2; D is ambiguous. The CDR3 sequence is 14 residues long. V was cut by 3 bases and J by 8 bases, with 16 bases left in between. Per the germline V gene, CDR1 is LNHDA and CDR2 is SQIVND (reference sequence). The CDR3 nucleotides are TGTGCCAGTAGTATGGATTCCGCCGGCGGCGGCTACACCTTC. Its protein is CASSMDSAGGGYTF.

The gene calls are TRBV11-3 and TRBJ2-1; tentatively, D is TRBD1 or TRBD2 (5 bases each). Trimming pared 6 bases from V and 4 bases from J, leaving 19 bases between. CDR3 length: 16 amino acids. Germline V gene data show CDR1 as SGHNT and CDR2 as YENEEA. This CDR3 is CASSRRQAGRYNEQFF. CDR3 coding DNA: TGTGCCAGCAGTCGCCGGCAGGCAGGGAGATACAATGAGCAGTTCTTC.

This chain connects TRBV12-3 or TRBV12-4 to TRBJ1-1; 8 nucleotides match TRBD1. Trimming removed 4 bases from V and 6 bases from J; junction bases left unmatched: 4. This CDR3 contains 13 residues. The CDR3 sequence is CASSSTGDAEAFF. CDR3 in DNA: TGTGCCAGCAGTTCGACAGGGGATGCTGAAGCTTTCTTT.